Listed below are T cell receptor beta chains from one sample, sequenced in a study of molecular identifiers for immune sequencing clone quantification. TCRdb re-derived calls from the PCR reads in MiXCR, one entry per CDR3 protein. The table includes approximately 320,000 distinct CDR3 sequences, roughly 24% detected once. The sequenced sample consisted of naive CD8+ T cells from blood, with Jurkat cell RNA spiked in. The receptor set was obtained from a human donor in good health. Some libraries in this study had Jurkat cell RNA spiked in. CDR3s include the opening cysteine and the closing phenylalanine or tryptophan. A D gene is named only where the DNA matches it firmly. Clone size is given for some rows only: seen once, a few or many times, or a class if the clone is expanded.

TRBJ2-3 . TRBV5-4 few TGTGCCAGCAGCTCGGCGGGGGCCGGCACAGATACGCAGTATTTT CASSSAGAGTDTQYF
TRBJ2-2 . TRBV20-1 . TGCAGTGCTAGAGACGGGGCACCGAACACCGGGGAGCTGTTTTTT CSARDGAPNTGELFF
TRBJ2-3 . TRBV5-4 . TGTGCCAGCAGCTTTAATTGGGGAGATACGCAGTATTTT CASSFNWGDTQYF
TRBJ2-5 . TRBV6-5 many TGTGCCAGCAGTGATCCCACCCACGGCGGCTCGCCAGGGTGGGAGACCCAGTACTTC CASSDPTHGGSPGWETQYF
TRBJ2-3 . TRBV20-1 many TGCAGTGCTAGAGGGGCAGGGATTAGGGCAGATACGCAGTATTTT CSARGAGIRADTQYF
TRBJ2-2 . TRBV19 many TGTGCCAGTAGTTCGACGGCGAACACCGGGGAGCTGTTTTTT CASSSTANTGELFF
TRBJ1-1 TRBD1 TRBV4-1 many TGCGCCAGCAGCTCACCGGGACAGGGGGCCTCTGAAGCTTTCTTT CASSSPGQGASEAFF
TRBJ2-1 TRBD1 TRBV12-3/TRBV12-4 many TGTGCCAGCAGTTTGGAGGTCGGGACAGGACCCTACAATGAGCAGTTCTTC CASSLEVGTGPYNEQFF
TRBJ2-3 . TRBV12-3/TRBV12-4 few TGTGCCAGCAGCAGCCAGGGGGGTACGCAGTATTTT CASSSQGGTQYF
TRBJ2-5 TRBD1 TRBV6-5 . TGTGCCAGCAGTTCCGGGACAGCGGTTAGAGAGACCCAGTACTTC CASSSGTAVRETQYF
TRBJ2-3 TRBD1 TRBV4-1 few TGCGCCAGCAGCCAAGGAGGGACAGTCGGGATCACAGATACGCAGTATTTT CASSQGGTVGITDTQYF
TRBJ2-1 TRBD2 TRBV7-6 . TGTACCAGCAGCTTAGCCGGACTAGCGGGTTACAATGAGCAGTTCTTC CTSSLAGLAGYNEQFF
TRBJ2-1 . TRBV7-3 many TGTGCCAGCAGCTTCACAGGGTATGAGCAGTTCTTC CASSFTGYEQFF
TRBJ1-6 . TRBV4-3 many TGCGCCAGCAGCCAACTGAAGAGCTCCTATAATTCACCCCTCCACTTT CASSQLKSSYNSPLHF
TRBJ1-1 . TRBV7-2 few TGTGCCAGCACCCGAAGCTTCAGGGACATGAACACTGAAGCTTTCTTT CASTRSFRDMNTEAFF
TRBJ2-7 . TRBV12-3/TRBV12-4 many TGTGCCAGCAGTTCGTCAGGGATCAGCTCCTACGAGCAGTACTTC CASSSSGISSYEQYF
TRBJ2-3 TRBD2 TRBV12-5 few TGTGCTAGTGGCCTTTCCCTAGCGGGAGGCACAGATACGCAGTATTTT CASGLSLAGGTDTQYF
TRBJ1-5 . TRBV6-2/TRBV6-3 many TGTGCCAGCAGTTATTCACTCTATAGCAATCAGCCCCAGCATTTT CASSYSLYSNQPQHF
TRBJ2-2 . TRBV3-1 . TGTGCCAGCAGCCAAGATCAGGGATTGGGCACCGGGGAGCTGTTTTTT CASSQDQGLGTGELFF
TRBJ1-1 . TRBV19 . TGTGCCAGTACGTGGGGCACTGAAGCTTTCTTT CASTWGTEAFF
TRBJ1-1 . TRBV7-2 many TGTGCCAGCAGCTTAGTAGGGCAGTCTCCAACTGAAGCTTTCTTT CASSLVGQSPTEAFF
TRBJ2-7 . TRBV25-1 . TGTGCCAGCAGTGAGGGGTTAGGGTCCGGTTACGAGCAGTACTTC CASSEGLGSGYEQYF
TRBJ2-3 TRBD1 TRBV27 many TGTGCCAGCAGTCCTCGACCACAGGGGGCATTAGATACGCAGTATTTT CASSPRPQGALDTQYF
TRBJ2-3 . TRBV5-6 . TGTGCCAGCAGCTTGACGGCGGGTAGGGGCCCCACAGATACGCAGTATTTT CASSLTAGRGPTDTQYF
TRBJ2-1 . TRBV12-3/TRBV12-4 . TGTGCCACCCGCCTCAGCGGAGACATTGAGCAGTTCTTC CATRLSGDIEQFF
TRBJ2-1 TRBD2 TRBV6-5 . TGTGCCAGCAGTTACTCGACACTAGCGGATGATAATGAGCAGTTCTTC CASSYSTLADDNEQFF
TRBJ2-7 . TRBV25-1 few TGTGCCAGCAGTGAAGCGGACTACGAGCAGTACTTC CASSEADYEQYF
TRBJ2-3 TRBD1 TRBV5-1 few TGCGCCAGCAGCTTGGCCTATGGGACAGTCGGAATCACAGATACGCAGTATTTT CASSLAYGTVGITDTQYF
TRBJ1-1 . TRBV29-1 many TGCAGCGTTGAGATCCCGGCCAGGTCGTACACTGAAGCTTTCTTT CSVEIPARSYTEAFF
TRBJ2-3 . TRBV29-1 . TGCAGCGCCAAGGACGTAGATACGCAGTATTTT CSAKDVDTQYF
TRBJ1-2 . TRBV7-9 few TGTGCCAGCAGCCGGAGCCCGGACAGAAAGGACTGTGGCTACACCTTC CASSRSPDRKDCGYTF
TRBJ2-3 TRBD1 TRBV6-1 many TGTGCCAGCAGTTGGACAGGAAACACAGATACGCAGTATTTT CASSWTGNTDTQYF
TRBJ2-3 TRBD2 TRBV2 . TGTGCCAGCAGCGGAGAGCGGGGGGGCAGCACAGATACGCAGTATTTT CASSGERGGSTDTQYF
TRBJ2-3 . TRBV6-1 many TGTGCCAGCAGGGACAGTCAGTTTAGCGATACGCAGTATTTT CASRDSQFSDTQYF
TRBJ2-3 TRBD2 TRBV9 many TGTGCCAGCAGCCCCCAGGGGCGGGGGGGCACAGATACGCAGTATTTT CASSPQGRGGTDTQYF
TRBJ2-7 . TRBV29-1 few TGCAGCGTTCTCAGCGGTACAGCCTACGAGCAGTACTTC CSVLSGTAYEQYF
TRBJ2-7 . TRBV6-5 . TGTGCCAGCAGCTACGCTCTTAAGGCAGGGTGGAACTACGAGCAGTACTTC CASSYALKAGWNYEQYF
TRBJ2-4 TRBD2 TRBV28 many TGTGCCAGCACGCGGGAGGGGGGTTTAGCCAAAAACATTCAGTACTTC CASTREGGLAKNIQYF
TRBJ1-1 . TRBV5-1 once TGCGCCCGCAGCTTGGCCGGGGGGGGCACTGAAGCTTTCTTT CARSLAGGGTEAFF
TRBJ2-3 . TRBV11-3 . TGTGCCAGCAGCTTAGATGATGGGGTAGATACGCAGTATTTT CASSLDDGVDTQYF
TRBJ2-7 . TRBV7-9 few TGTGCCAGCAGCCCGCTGGAGGTGGTCTACGAGCAGTACTTC CASSPLEVVYEQYF
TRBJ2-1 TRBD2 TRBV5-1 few TGCGCCAGCAGCTTGGAATTCCTTAGCGGGGGAATAGTTGGGTCCTACAATGAGCAGTTCTTC CASSLEFLSGGIVGSYNEQFF
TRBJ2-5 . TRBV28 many TGTGCCAGCACTCCCGGGAGCCAAGAGACCCAGTACTTC CASTPGSQETQYF
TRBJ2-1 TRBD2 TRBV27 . TGTGCCAGCAGTTTATCGGCCCTAGCGGGAGCGTATGGTGAGCAGTTCTTC CASSLSALAGAYGEQFF
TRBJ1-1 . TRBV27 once TGTGCCAGCAGTCCCGTGGGGACTGAAGCTTCCTTT CASSPVGTEASF
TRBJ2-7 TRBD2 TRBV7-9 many TGTGCCAGCAGCTCCGAACTAGCGGGCCACGAGCAGTACTTC CASSSELAGHEQYF
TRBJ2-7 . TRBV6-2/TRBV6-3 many TGTGCCAGCAGTTACGCCGGCTACGAGCAGTACTTC CASSYAGYEQYF
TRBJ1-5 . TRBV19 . TGTGCCAGTAGTATGGGGGTCGCAGGCTCATATCAGCCCCAGCATTTT CASSMGVAGSYQPQHF
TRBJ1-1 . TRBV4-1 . TGCGCCAGCAGCCAGGCGGCCGGGACTGAAGCTTTCTTT CASSQAAGTEAFF
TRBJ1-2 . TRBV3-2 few TGTGCCAGCAGCCAGATGTTGAGAGGCTACACCTTC CASSQMLRGYTF
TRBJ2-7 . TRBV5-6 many TGTGCCAGCAGCTTGGGGGGGCCTGTGGAGCAGTACTTC CASSLGGPVEQYF
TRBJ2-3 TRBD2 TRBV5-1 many TGCGCCAGCAGCTCGCGACTAGCGGGGCGCACAGATACGCAGTATTTT CASSSRLAGRTDTQYF
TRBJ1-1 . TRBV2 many TGTGCCAGCCCGAAAGGGGGGGAGGCTGAAGCTTTCTTT CASPKGGEAEAFF
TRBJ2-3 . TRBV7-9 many TGTGCCAGCAGCCCCCAACAGACCGATACGCAGTATTTT CASSPQQTDTQYF
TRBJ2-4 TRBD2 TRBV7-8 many TGTGCCAGCAGCGCCGGACTAGCGGGAGTTGAAGCCAAAAACATTCAGTACTTC CASSAGLAGVEAKNIQYF
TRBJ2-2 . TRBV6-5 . TGTGCCAGCCGAGATGGCGCGGGAATAACCCGACTGAACACCGGGGAGCTGTTTTTT CASRDGAGITRLNTGELFF
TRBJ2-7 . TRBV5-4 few TGTGCCAGCAGCTTGGGCAGGGACATGGGCGAGCAGTACTTC CASSLGRDMGEQYF
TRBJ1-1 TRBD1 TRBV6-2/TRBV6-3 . TGTGCCAGCAGTTACGACAGGGGGACGGCTTTCTTT CASSYDRGTAFF
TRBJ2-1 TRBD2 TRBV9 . TGTGCCAGCAGCGTTTCGACTTGGCGGGAGGACGGCGATGAGCAGTTCTTC CASSVSTWREDGDEQFF
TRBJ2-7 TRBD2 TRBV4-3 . TGCGCCAGCAGCCCCATAGCGGGGGGGCATGAGCAGTACTTC CASSPIAGGHEQYF